This T cell receptor beta chain was recorded in a study of beta chain features in type 1 diabetes. Study-wide points: Fewer insertions but more deletions were seen at VDJ junctions in type 1 diabetes patients. Patients with Type 1 diabetes showed moderately but significantly shorter TCRB CDR3s in all four CD4+ subsets. The naive, central memory and Treg TCRB repertoires showed an apparent similarity that was greater among patients than among healthy donors.

The authors reverse transcribed all of the isolated RNA, so sequencing captured expressed TCRB transcripts. The assay was immunoSEQ multiplex PCR, and TCRdb's table has in-frame clones only and misses some. The sample yields 230,000 or so clones, 16% seen once. As to this clone: As yet, its antigen is unknown.

The CDR3 runs 14 residues. The junction had 6 bases not matched to a gene; V was cut back by 3 bases and J by 5 bases. The germline gives CDR1 SGHTA, CDR2 FQGNSA. The J gene is TRBJ2-7, the V gene TRBV7-2, with 8 bases that match TRBD2. Sequencing was performed on naive CD4+ T cells from blood. The clonotype originates from a man aged 25-45 years with type 1 diabetes. The CDR3: CASSFGTSVDEQYF. DNA for the CDR3: TGTGCCAGCAGCTTCGGGACTAGTGTCGACGAGCAGTACTTC.